These 25 T cell receptor beta chains were all obtained from the same sample, sequenced in a study of T cell responses to AZD1222 COVID-19 vaccine. Sequencing used immunoSEQ multiplex PCR; TCRdb keeps in-frame clones, though not all of them. This sample has about 140,000 clones, with around 93% found just once. Material: peripheral blood, obtained on day 0 of AZD1222 vaccination. These receptors all stem from an adult in good health.

The chain has TRBV18 and TRBJ2-3, with 11 bases fitting TRBD2. V shed 3 bases, J shed 2 bases, and the junction held 1 base outside the gene matches. The CDR3 has 15 residues. Germline CDR1 and CDR2: KGHSH and LQKENI. CDR3 nucleotide sequence: TGTGCCAGCTCACCGACTAGCGGGGCCACAGATACGCAGTATTTT. Amino acid sequence: CASSPTSGATDTQYF. Together with reference TRBV18 and TRBJ2-3, the CDR3 gives the full variable domain: NAGVMQNPRHLVRRRGQEARLRCSPMKGHSHVYWYRQLPEEGLKFMVYLQKENIIDESGMPKERFSAEFPKEGPSILRIQQVVRGDSAAYFCASSPTSGATDTQYFGPGTRLTVL.

The J gene is TRBJ1-2, the V gene TRBV19, with no clear D. There are 11 residues in the CDR3. V lost 5 bases to trimming and J lost 4 bases, with 5 bases between them. CDR1 LNHDA and CDR2 SQIVND come from the germline V gene (reference sequence). The CDR3: CASSLRYGYTF. As DNA, the CDR3 is TGTGCCAGTAGTCTCCGCTATGGCTACACCTTC.

This chain joins TRBV12-3 or TRBV12-4 and TRBJ2-1, with a weak D call TRBD2 (5 bases). V was clipped by 8 bases and J by 15 bases, with 14 bases between them. The CDR3 covers 10 residues. The CDR3 loop reads CASQEASLFF. The CDR3 DNA is TGTGCCAGCCAGGAGGCTAGCTTGTTCTTC.

The V and J genes are TRBV18 and TRBJ2-3; no reliable D call. Trimming shortened V by 2 bases and J by 2 bases, and 8 bases separated the two germline ends. The V gene's germline CDR1 is KGHSH and CDR2 LQKENI. This CDR3 has 14 residues. The CDR3 here is CASSPSTNTDTQYF. The CDR3 nucleotides read TGTGCCAGCTCACCATCCACAAACACAGATACGCAGTATTTT.

The CDR3 DNA reads TGTGCCAGCAGTGGGGACGGGGGCAATCAGCCCCAGCATTTT. It codes for CASSGDGGNQPQHF. The rearrangement links TRBV2 to TRBJ1-5; tentative D call: TRBD1 (5 bases). The CDR3 sequence is 14 residues long. V lost 4 bases, J lost 2 bases, and 9 bases lay in between. Per germline, CDR1 SNHLY and CDR2 FYNNEI. Complete variable domain (other parts from reference TRBV2 and TRBJ1-5): EPEVTQTPSHQVTQMGQEVILRCVPISNHLYFYWYRQILGQKVEFLVSFYNNEISEKSEIFDDQFSVERPDGSNFTLKIRSTKLEDSAMYFCASSGDGGNQPQHFGDGTRLSIL.

V is TRBV19 and J is TRBJ1-2; TRBD1 is a possible D gene (5 bases). Germline V lookup: CDR1 LNHDA, CDR2 SQIVND (reference sequence). The V gene lost 2 bases and the J gene lost 8 bases, with 12 bases spanning the gap. The CDR3 runs 13 residues. The chain's CDR3 is CASSIQGGQGYTF. CDR3 in DNA: TGTGCCAGTAGTATACAGGGAGGGCAAGGCTACACCTTC.

This chain uses TRBV7-9 with TRBJ2-1; D is undetermined. V shed 0 bases and J shed 4 bases, with 4 bases lying between them. The germline gives CDR1 SEHNR, CDR2 FQNEAQ (reference sequence). The CDR3 runs to 13 residues. The CDR3 protein is CASSLASYNEQFF. In DNA form, the CDR3 reads TGTGCCAGCAGCTTAGCCAGTTACAATGAGCAGTTCTTC.

The J gene is TRBJ1-2, the V gene TRBV10-3, with 7 bases that match TRBD1. This CDR3 is 13 amino acids long. Trimming cost V 4 bases and J 6 bases; bases outside gene matches: 5. Germline V gives CDR1 ENHRY, CDR2 SYGVKD. CDR3 nucleotide sequence: TGTGCCATCAGTGGACAGGGCGGCAATGGCTACACCTTC. Translated: CAISGQGGNGYTF.

The rearrangement uses TRBV2 and TRBJ1-5; D is ambiguous. The CDR3 spans 13 residues. The germline V gene encodes CDR1 SNHLY and CDR2 FYNNEI. V was pared by 4 bases and J by 3 bases, with 7 bases between. The DNA for the CDR3 is TGTGCCAGCAGTGTAAGTCCCAATCAGCCCCAGCATTTT. Its translation is CASSVSPNQPQHF. Using reference TRBV2 and TRBJ1-5 for the parts outside the CDR3, the full variable domain is EPEVTQTPSHQVTQMGQEVILRCVPISNHLYFYWYRQILGQKVEFLVSFYNNEISEKSEIFDDQFSVERPDGSNFTLKIRSTKLEDSAMYFCASSVSPNQPQHFGDGTRLSIL.

J is TRBJ2-1 and V is TRBV20-1; D possibly corresponds to TRBD2 (5 bases). This CDR3 comprises 11 residues. V lost 2 bases and J lost 7, with 6 bases in between. Per germline, CDR1 DFQATT and CDR2 SNEGSKA (reference sequence). CDR3 protein: CSARLANEQFF. The CDR3 nucleotides read TGCAGTGCTAGATTAGCGAATGAGCAGTTCTTC.

Concerning this clone itself: A single base separates this from a much larger clone, so it may be a read error. CDR3 region: CASSEGETQYF. The CDR3 DNA reads as TGTGCCAGCAGTGAGGGAGAGACCCAGTACTTC. The chain couples TRBV6-1 to TRBJ2-5, with unresolved D. The CDR3 spans 11 residues. V lost 3 bases and J 4 bases, leaving 3 bases between the germline ends. Germline-derived CDR1 and CDR2 are MNHNS and SASEGT.

The J gene is TRBJ2-7, the V gene TRBV5-4; a possible D gene is TRBD2 (8 bases). The germline V and J ends were trimmed by 2 bases and 1 base, with 16 bases remaining between them. CDR1 and CDR2 from the germline V gene are SGHNT and YYREEE (reference sequence). The CDR3 is 16 residues long. The CDR3 DNA reads TGTGCCAGCAGCTTAAGGGGGCGGGAGGCATCCTACGAGCAGTACTTC. Translating it yields CASSLRGREASYEQYF.

V usage is TRBV21-1 and J usage is TRBJ1-5; the table's D call of TRBD1 was not tested on the DNA. TRBV21-1 is a listed pseudogene. The CDR3 is 15 amino acids. In nucleotides, the CDR3 is TGTGCCAGCAGCCATCCCAGGGCGGGCAATCAGCCCCAGCATTTT. It specifies CASSHPRAGNQPQHF.

The chain combines TRBV12-3 or TRBV12-4 with TRBJ2-2; D not resolved. The CDR3 contains 13 residues. V was cut by 8 bases and J by 7 bases, with 14 bases left in between. CDR3 in amino acids: CASQPSRVGELFF. The DNA for the CDR3 is TGTGCCAGCCAGCCTTCTAGGGTCGGGGAGCTGTTTTTT.

This clone was seen once. CDR3 loop: CASSLSGDTEAFF. Here the CDR3 DNA reads TGTGCCAGCAGCTTGTCGGGGGACACTGAAGCTTTCTTT. The chain employs TRBV5-8 and TRBJ1-1, with a possible D match to TRBD1 (5 bases). Germline lookup yields CDR1 SGHTS and CDR2 YDEGEE. This CDR3 has 13 residues. Trimming removed 1 base at V and 3 bases at J, with 7 bases between.

J is TRBJ1-1 and V is TRBV19; D gene unclear. V was cut by 4 bases and J by 11 bases, with 14 bases left in between. Germline V gene sequence: CDR1 LNHDA, CDR2 SQIVND (reference sequence). The CDR3 consists of 12 residues. The CDR3 protein is CASSTLFGRAFF. The DNA for the CDR3 is TGTGCCAGTAGTACCCTCTTCGGGCGGGCTTTCTTT.

The chain uses TRBV2 and TRBJ2-1; 7 bases agree with TRBD1. In germline, CDR1 is SNHLY, CDR2 FYNNEI. The CDR3 is made up of 14 amino acids. V shed 6 bases and J 3 bases; nucleotides not matched to a gene: 5. The chain's CDR3 is CASRAGGIYNEQFF. In DNA form, the CDR3 reads TGTGCCAGCAGAGCAGGGGGAATCTACAATGAGCAGTTCTTC.

This chain connects TRBV7-2 to TRBJ2-7, with 7 bases aligning to TRBD1. CDR1 and CDR2 from the germline V gene are SGHTA and FQGNSA. CDR3 length equals 17 residues. Germline trimming cut 3 bases from V and 4 bases from J; bases unmatched to any gene: 15. CDR3 nucleotides: TGTGCCAGCAGCTTTAGAGGGGGCCATCCAGGGTTTTACGAGCAGTACTTC. Its protein product is CASSFRGGHPGFYEQYF.

The V gene is TRBV2, the J gene TRBJ1-1; 8 bases align to TRBD1. After removal of 7 bases from V and 3 bases from J, the junction contained 7 bases not matched to a gene. This CDR3 has 14 amino acids. Looked up from germline, CDR1 is SNHLY and CDR2 is FYNNEI. The CDR3 loop is CASIQDRADTEAFF. As DNA, the CDR3 is TGTGCCAGCATCCAGGACAGGGCGGACACTGAAGCTTTCTTT.

The chain carries TRBV6-4 and TRBJ2-1, with 7 bases fitting TRBD2. V dropped 0 bases and J dropped 0; count of bases not matched to a gene: 11. The CDR3 consists of 19 residues. CDR1 is MRHNA and CDR2 is SNTAGT in the germline V gene. The DNA of the CDR3 is TGTGCCAGCAGTGACTCGTGCACCCTAGCGGTAAGCTCCTACAATGAGCAGTTCTTC. Its translation is CASSDSCTLAVSSYNEQFF.

This chain connects TRBV10-1 to TRBJ2-1, with D tentatively TRBD2 (6 bases). This CDR3 has 16 residues. V was shortened by 0 bases and J by 4 bases, with 13 bases between the two germline ends. Germline-derived CDR1 and CDR2 are WNHNN and SYGVQD (reference sequence). CDR3 in DNA: TGCGCCAGCAGTGAGTCGAGTAGCGGATATTACAATGAGCAGTTCTTC. Encoded protein: CASSESSSGYYNEQFF.

The chain carries TRBV6-5 and TRBJ1-1; no clear D gene. From germline, CDR1 is MNHEY and CDR2 SVGAGI. The V gene lost 6 bases and the J gene lost 2 bases, with 10 bases spanning the gap. There are 13 residues in the CDR3. CDR3 sequence (DNA): TGTGCCAGCAGCCCAGGTTACAACACTGAAGCTTTCTTT. It codes for CASSPGYNTEAFF.

The CDR3 DNA reads as TGTGCCAGCAGCTTGTTCTCACTTGATAATTCACCCCTCCACTTT. This gives the protein CASSLFSLDNSPLHF. This sequence joins TRBV5-4 and TRBJ1-6; D remains ambiguous. Between the trimmed V and J ends, which lost 1 base and 5 bases, there was a span of 10 bases. This CDR3 has 15 residues. Germline lookup yields CDR1 SGHNT and CDR2 YYREEE (reference sequence). Full variable domain (rest looked up from reference TRBV5-4 and TRBJ1-6): ETGVTQSPTHLIKTRGQQVTLRCSSQSGHNTVSWYQQALGQGPQFIFQYYREEENGRGNFPPRFSGLQFPNYSSELNVNALELDDSALYLCASSLFSLDNSPLHFGNGTRLTVT.

The chain employs TRBV11-1 and TRBJ2-2; 9 bases align to TRBD2. The CDR3 extends over 14 amino acids. Germline V gene lookup returns CDR1 SGHAT and CDR2 FQDESV (reference sequence). V was clipped by 8 bases and J by 7 bases; unmatched bases: 8. The chain's CDR3 is CASGKLAGIGELFF. The CDR3 DNA is TGTGCCAGCGGAAAGCTAGCGGGGATCGGGGAGCTGTTTTTT.

The chain employs TRBV19 and TRBJ1-6, with D perhaps TRBD1 (5 bases). This CDR3 comprises 14 residues. Germline loops: CDR1 LNHDA, CDR2 SQIVND (reference sequence). The V and J ends lost 3 bases and 7 bases respectively, with 10 bases between them. Written as DNA, the CDR3 is TGTGCCAGTAGTATCACAGGTTTGAATTCACCCCTCCACTTT. Its translation: CASSITGLNSPLHF.